The clone carrying this T cell receptor beta chain appeared a single time. The CDR3 covers 16 residues. In germline, CDR1 is SGHTA, CDR2 FQGNSA. V was pared by 1 base and J by 5 bases, with 8 bases of the junction left unmatched. The sample originates from a study of blood T cells in healthy people across ages. A sample-barcoded 5' primer and a J-beta primer mix were used in a second PCR of roughly 7 to 11 cycles. A single record per CDR3 protein comes from TCRdb applying MiXCR to the 5' RACE reads. The sample lists about 1.4 million distinct CDR3 sequences; 45% to 70% were seen once. This TCR was sampled from a man aged 18 to 29 in good health. Sequencing input: blood. The V and J genes are TRBV7-2 and TRBJ1-5; 7 nucleotides agree with TRBD1. The DNA for the CDR3 is TGTGCCAGCAGCTTAGAGACAGGGTGGTTGGATCAGCCCCAGCATTTT. Amino acid sequence: CASSLETGWLDQPQHF.